Detailed here is one T cell receptor (beta chain). No antigen is known for it. The study ran its PCR with 60 Vbeta and 13 Jbeta primers. Produced via immunoSEQ multiplex PCR; TCRdb's table is partial and in-frame only. The sample carries 95,000 to 150,000 clones, under 70% recorded once. This sample is drawn from a study of cytomegalovirus exposure and HLA in healthy donors. Findings and caveats of the study: The records held CMV serostatus as the only immune exposure information.

Germline CDR1 LNHDA, CDR2 SQIVND (reference sequence). V was pared by 5 bases and J by 0 bases, with 7 bases of the junction left unmatched. The CDR3 contains 16 residues. The chain is built from TRBV19 and TRBJ2-7; 10 nucleotides align to TRBD1. The clonotype comes from a man between 18 and 35 years old in good health and CMV-seronegative. Source material: PBMCs. Written as DNA, the CDR3 is TGTGCCAGTAGTTCTCCGGGACAGGGGTTCTCCTACGAGCAGTACTTC. Protein sequence: CASSSPGQGFSYEQYF.